The source of this TCR beta chain is a study of T-cell reconstitution after alpha-beta-depleted transplantation in children. Findings of the study overall: Counts and diversity of T cells one year after transplant came mostly from newly produced T cells. It was surviving recipient T cells and thymic progenitors that gave some patients high TCRbeta diversity at day 60.

As for this clonotype: What it binds is not known.

Unique molecular identifiers were incorporated into the prepared TCRbeta library. TCRdb independently ran MiXCR on the PCR reads; one entry per CDR3 protein. The sample lists approximately 980,000 distinct CDR3 sequences; 25% to 35% were seen once. V gave up 3 bases and J gave up 6 bases; unmatched junction bases: 14. CDR1 and CDR2 (germline): SNHLY, FYNNEI. The CDR3 totals 17 residues. Sequenced material: PBMCs, mostly from graft donor cells, taken 360 days after TCRalphabeta/CD19-depleted stem cell transplant. The chain joins TRBV2 to TRBJ2-5; 9 bases are shared with TRBD2. The sequence came from a boy under two years old who had a stem cell transplant for SCID, so the T cells may come from the graft donor. CDR3 DNA sequence: TGTGCCAGCAGTGATTTAGGCGGGGGGGCCTGGAGGAAGACCCAGTACTTC. This translates into CASSDLGGGAWRKTQYF.